The clone carrying this TCR beta chain has at least ten counts. This sample was taken from a study of T cells of healthy individuals. TCRdb re-derived calls from the 5' RACE reads in MiXCR, one entry per CDR3 protein. Of around 79,000 distinct CDR3 sequences listed, roughly 5% were seen once; the top ten hold around 6.9%. With 1 base removed from V and 0 bases from J, the gap between germline ends came to 10 bases. This CDR3 has 15 residues. Germline V gene data show CDR1 as SGHTA and CDR2 as FQGNSA. V gene TRBV7-2 combines with J gene TRBJ2-7; tentative D call: TRBD2 (5 bases). The sequence came from a female donor in good health. This CDR3 reads CASSLEGGYSYEQYF. Written as DNA, the CDR3 is TGTGCCAGCAGCTTAGAGGGCGGGTACTCCTACGAGCAGTACTTC.